A single sample is the source of the 23 T cell receptor beta chains below, sequenced in a study of blood T cell repertoires in COVID-19. Libraries were prepared by immunoSEQ multiplex PCR; TCRdb keeps only in-frame clonotypes and omits some of them. The table shows approximately 240,000 clones, with more than 60% occurring only once. The sample taken for sequencing was peripheral blood. Receptors originate from a woman between 40 and 50 years old with active or convalescent COVID-19.

This clone was seen a few times. The rearrangement joins TRBV15 to TRBJ2-7; weak D call: TRBD1 (5 bases). V dropped 0 bases and J dropped 2 bases, with 8 bases sitting between them. This CDR3 comprises 14 residues. CDR1 and CDR2 (germline): LNHNV, YYDKDF (reference sequence). The DNA for the CDR3 is TGTGCCACCAGCAGAGATAAGACAGCCTACGAGCAGTACTTC. Residues: CATSRDKTAYEQYF.

V gene TRBV28 combines with J gene TRBJ1-1; the D is unclear. The CDR3 has 11 residues. Germline V gene data show CDR1 as MDHEN and CDR2 as SYDVKM. Between the trimmed V and J ends, which lost 10 bases and 1 base, there was a span of 7 bases. The CDR3 is CATGRNTEAFF. DNA of the CDR3: TGTGCCACCGGGAGGAACACTGAAGCTTTCTTT.

This clone was seen only a few times. The J gene is TRBJ2-4, the V gene TRBV5-1; 7 positions agree with TRBD1. Germline V gene lookup returns CDR1 SGHRS and CDR2 YFSETQ. The length of the CDR3 is 14 residues. V lost 3 bases, J lost 8 bases, and 8 bases stayed unmatched. The CDR3 nucleotides are TGCGCCAGCAGCTCCACAGGGGTACGGGACATTCAGTACTTC. Its translation: CASSSTGVRDIQYF.

The rearrangement uses TRBV5-3 and TRBJ2-3, with 9 bases identical to TRBD1. TRBV5-3 is assigned to the ORF class and has an uncertain function. Losses at the gene ends were 3 bases for V and 1 base for J; bases not matched to a gene: 0. This CDR3 is 14 amino acids long. The CDR3 bases are TGTGCCAGAAGCTGGGACAGGGGCACAGATACGCAGTATTTT. Translation gives CARSWDRGTDTQYF.

This chain connects TRBV10-1 to TRBJ1-1; D remains unclear. Per the germline V gene, CDR1 is WNHNN and CDR2 is SYGVQD (reference sequence). The CDR3 extends over 12 amino acids. The V end was cut by 3 bases, the J end by 11 bases, with 13 bases between. CDR3 DNA sequence: TGCGCCAGCAGTGATTCCTACGGGAATGCTTTCTTT. This sequence encodes CASSDSYGNAFF.

This sequence joins TRBV7-3 and TRBJ2-1; 10 nucleotides line up with TRBD1. Trimming cost V 3 bases and J 3 bases; bases outside gene matches: 2. CDR1 is SGHTA and CDR2 is FQGTGA in the germline V gene. This CDR3 region has 15 residues. The DNA of the CDR3 is TGTGCCAGCAGCTTGGGGACAGGGGACTACAATGAGCAGTTCTTC. Amino acids: CASSLGTGDYNEQFF.

The rearrangement links TRBV7-9 to TRBJ2-3; D uncertain. Germline V gene data show CDR1 as SEHNR and CDR2 as FQNEAQ (reference sequence). This CDR3 has 11 amino acids. V lost 6 bases and J lost 2, with 3 bases in between. CDR3 sequence (DNA): TGTGCCAGCAGTCTCACAGATACGCAGTATTTT. Its protein is CASSLTDTQYF. Variable domain in full (rest from reference TRBV7-9 and TRBJ2-3): DTGVSQNPRHKITKRGQNVTFRCDPISEHNRLYWYRQTLGQGPEFLTYFQNEAQLEKSRLLSDRFSAERPKGSFSTLEIQRTEQGDSAMYLCASSLTDTQYFGPGTRLTVL.

The gene calls are TRBV10-3 and TRBJ2-7; TRBD1 matches at 7 bases. Germline V gene lookup returns CDR1 ENHRY and CDR2 SYGVKD. The J segment lost 7 bases and the V segment lost 8 bases, leaving 8 bases of the junction unmatched. This CDR3 contains 12 residues. This CDR3 reads CAIGEGGKEQYF. CDR3 DNA sequence: TGTGCCATCGGCGAAGGGGGCAAAGAGCAGTACTTC.

V is TRBV19 and J is TRBJ2-2, with 8 bases identical to TRBD1. V gave up 3 bases and J gave up 6 bases; unmatched junction bases: 0. CDR3 length equals 13 residues. Per the germline V gene, CDR1 is LNHDA and CDR2 is SQIVND (reference sequence). The CDR3 DNA is TGTGCCAGTAGTATGACAGGGGCCGGGGAGCTGTTTTTT. Translation: CASSMTGAGELFF. Filled out from reference TRBV19 and TRBJ2-2, the complete variable domain reads DGGITQSPKYLFRKEGQNVTLSCEQNLNHDAMYWYRQDPGQGLRLIYYSQIVNDFQKGDIAEGYSVSREKKESFPLTVTSAQKNPTAFYLCASSMTGAGELFFGEGSRLTVL.

The chain carries TRBV20-1 and TRBJ1-2, with D unclear. Germline lookup yields CDR1 DFQATT and CDR2 SNEGSKA (reference sequence). This CDR3 has 11 amino acids. V lost 5 bases and J 5 bases, leaving 9 bases between the germline ends. The DNA for the CDR3 is TGCAGTGCTTGGGAGGAGTATGGCTACACCTTC. This gives the protein CSAWEEYGYTF.

The V gene is TRBV30, the J gene TRBJ2-3; TRBD2 matches at 9 bases. The CDR3 extends over 14 amino acids. Germline CDR1 GTSNPN, CDR2 SVGIG (reference sequence). V lost 4 bases to trimming and J lost 3 bases; unmatched junction nucleotides: 5. The CDR3: CAWTSGGLTDTQYF. CDR3 DNA sequence: TGTGCCTGGACGAGCGGGGGGCTGACAGATACGCAGTATTTT.

This clone appeared once. This chain joins TRBV2 and TRBJ2-1; 14 positions match TRBD2. Per germline, CDR1 SNHLY and CDR2 FYNNEI. The J segment lost 7 bases and the V segment lost 5 bases, leaving 4 bases of the junction unmatched. The CDR3 consists of 15 residues. CDR3 coding DNA: TGTGCCAGCAGTTCCGGGACTAGCGGGGGTAATGAGCAGTTCTTC. Its protein product is CASSSGTSGGNEQFF.

The V and J genes are TRBV30 and TRBJ1-4; TRBD1 matches 8 bases. CDR1 is GTSNPN, CDR2 SVGIG, per germline (reference sequence). The CDR3 length is 13 residues. V shed 5 bases and J 7 bases; nucleotides not matched to a gene: 6. CDR3 bases: TGTGCCTGGGCCAGGGGGCATCGTGAAAAACTGTTTTTT. As protein: CAWARGHREKLFF.

The rearrangement links TRBV11-2 to TRBJ1-1; D ambiguous. The germline gives CDR1 SGHAT, CDR2 FQNNGV. The germline V and J ends were trimmed by 4 bases and 0 bases, with 12 bases remaining between them. The CDR3 has 15 residues. Here the CDR3 DNA reads TGTGCCAGCAGCTCGGGCGGAGGAATGAACACTGAAGCTTTCTTT. This codes for CASSSGGGMNTEAFF.

The V gene is TRBV11-2, the J gene TRBJ1-5; a possible D gene is TRBD1 (5 bases). There are 15 residues in the CDR3. Germline CDR1 reads SGHAT; CDR2 reads FQNNGV. Trimming stripped 1 base from V and 3 bases from J, with 10 bases between. The CDR3 is CASSLGRGFNQPQHF. The CDR3, as DNA: TGTGCCAGCAGCTTAGGGCGGGGGTTCAATCAGCCCCAGCATTTT.

This chain joins TRBV3-1 (or the pseudogene TRBV3-2) and TRBJ2-5; 8 bases fit TRBD2. CDR1 and CDR2 (germline): LGHDT, YNNKEL (reference sequence). V shed 3 bases, J shed 5 bases, and the junction held 8 bases outside the gene matches. This CDR3 has 15 residues. This CDR3 reads CASSHLAGGLETQYF. The CDR3, as DNA: TGTGCCAGCAGCCATCTGGCGGGGGGTCTGGAGACCCAGTACTTC.

This chain joins TRBV6-5 and TRBJ1-2; 9 bases are shared with TRBD1. Germline V CDR1 and CDR2: MNHEY, SVGAGI. The CDR3 totals 15 residues. V dropped 5 bases and J dropped 4; count of bases not matched to a gene: 8. CDR3 residues: CASSTTGGIGYGYTF. CDR3 sequence (DNA): TGTGCCAGCAGTACGACAGGGGGGATAGGCTATGGCTACACCTTC.

The V and J genes are TRBV5-1 and TRBJ1-1; D possibly corresponds to TRBD1 (5 bases). The ends were cut back, 1 base at V and 4 bases at J, with 11 bases in the middle. In germline, CDR1 is SGHRS, CDR2 YFSETQ. CDR3 length equals 14 residues. CDR3 in DNA: TGCGCCAGCAGCTTGATGAATCAGGGCACTGAAGCTTTCTTT. Protein: CASSLMNQGTEAFF.

The genes are TRBV28 and TRBJ1-2; D is ambiguous. CDR1 MDHEN and CDR2 SYDVKM come from the germline V gene. CDR3 length: 17 residues. Trimming shortened V by 7 bases and J by 7 bases, and 28 bases separated the two germline ends. CDR3 sequence reads: CASTSSPGLLSRVGYTF. As DNA, the CDR3 is TGTGCCAGCACCAGTTCTCCCGGACTGTTATCGCGGGTTGGCTACACCTTC.

This clone has more than one count but fewer than ten. The chain recombines TRBV18 with TRBJ1-1; 9 bases are a match to TRBD1. The CDR3 runs to 15 residues. The V gene's germline CDR1 is KGHSH and CDR2 LQKENI. J lost 1 base, V lost 5 bases, and 5 bases had no gene match. For the CDR3, the DNA is TGTGCCAGCTCAGAAGCGACAGGGGGGAACACTGAAGCTTTCTTT. The encoded protein is CASSEATGGNTEAFF.

V gene TRBV29-1 combines with J gene TRBJ1-1; D is undetermined. Germline values: CDR1 SQVTM, CDR2 ANQGSEA. The CDR3 contains 14 residues. V lost 5 bases and J lost 1, with 14 bases in between. The DNA of the CDR3 is TGCAGCGTTAAGTTCGGAGCCTGGAACACTGAAGCTTTCTTT. It codes for CSVKFGAWNTEAFF. Together with reference TRBV29-1 and TRBJ1-1, the CDR3 gives the full variable domain: SAVISQKPSRDICQRGTSLTIQCQVDSQVTMMFWYRQQPGQSLTLIATANQGSEATYESGFVIDKFPISRPNLTFSTLTVSNMSPEDSSIYLCSVKFGAWNTEAFFGQGTRLTVV.

This clone was observed once. The V and J genes are TRBV11-2 and TRBJ2-2; 8 bases are a match to TRBD2. The CDR3 is 16 amino acids. The J segment lost 0 bases and the V segment lost 5 bases, leaving 5 bases of the junction unmatched. Germline lookup yields CDR1 SGHAT and CDR2 FQNNGV. CDR3 nucleotide sequence: TGTGCCAGCAGCACCCGGGGGGGGGCGAACACCGGGGAGCTGTTTTTT. Amino acids: CASSTRGGANTGELFF.

This sequence joins TRBV10-3 and TRBJ1-2; D gene ambiguous. Trimming removed 8 bases from V and 0 bases from J, with 13 bases in between. Looked up from germline, CDR1 is ENHRY and CDR2 is SYGVKD. This CDR3 has 14 residues. The CDR3 nucleotides read TGTGCCATCGCGAGCTCCTCATCTAACTATGGCTACACCTTC. As protein: CAIASSSSNYGYTF.